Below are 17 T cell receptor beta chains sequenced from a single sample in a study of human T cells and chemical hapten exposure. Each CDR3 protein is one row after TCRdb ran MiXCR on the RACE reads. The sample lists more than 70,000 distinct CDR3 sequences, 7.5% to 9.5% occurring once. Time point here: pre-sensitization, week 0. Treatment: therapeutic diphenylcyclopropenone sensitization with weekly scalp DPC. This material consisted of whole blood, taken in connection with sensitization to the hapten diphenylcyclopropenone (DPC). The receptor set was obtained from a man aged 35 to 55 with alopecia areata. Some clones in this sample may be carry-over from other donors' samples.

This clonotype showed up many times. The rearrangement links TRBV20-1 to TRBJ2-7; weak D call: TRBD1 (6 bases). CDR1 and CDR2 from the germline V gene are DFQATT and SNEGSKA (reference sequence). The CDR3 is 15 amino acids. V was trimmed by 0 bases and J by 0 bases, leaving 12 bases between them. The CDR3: CSARDGTGFSYEQYF. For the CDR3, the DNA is TGCAGTGCTAGAGATGGAACAGGGTTCTCCTACGAGCAGTACTTC.

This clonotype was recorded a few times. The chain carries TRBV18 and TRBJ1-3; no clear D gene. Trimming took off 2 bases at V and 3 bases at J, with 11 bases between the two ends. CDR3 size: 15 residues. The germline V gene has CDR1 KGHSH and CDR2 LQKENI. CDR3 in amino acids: CASSPTPQLGNTIYF. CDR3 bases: TGTGCCAGCTCACCAACCCCGCAGCTTGGAAACACCATATATTTT.

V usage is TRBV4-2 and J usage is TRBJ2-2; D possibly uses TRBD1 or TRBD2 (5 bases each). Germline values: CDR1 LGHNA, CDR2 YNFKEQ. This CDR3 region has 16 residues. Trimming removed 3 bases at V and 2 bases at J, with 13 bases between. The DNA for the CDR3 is TGTGCCAGCAGCCAGGTAGAGGGGCCAAACACCGGGGAGCTGTTTTTT. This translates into CASSQVEGPNTGELFF.

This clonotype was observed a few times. The CDR3 loop is CSVELQGSGNTIYF. Here the CDR3 DNA reads TGCAGCGTTGAATTACAGGGGTCTGGAAACACCATATATTTT. The chain is built from TRBV29-1 and TRBJ1-3; 7 bases are shared with TRBD1. The germline V gene encodes CDR1 SQVTM and CDR2 ANQGSEA. The junction had 2 bases not matched to a gene; V was cut back by 2 bases and J by 1 base. This CDR3 contains 14 residues.

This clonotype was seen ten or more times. CDR3 sequence: CASRKEGGFNEKLFF. CDR3 nucleotides: TGTGCCAGCAGAAAAGAAGGGGGATTTAATGAAAAACTGTTTTTT. The chain joins TRBV6-2 or TRBV6-3 to TRBJ1-4; TRBD1 is a possible D gene (6 bases). Deletions cut 6 bases from V and 4 bases from J, with 15 bases between. In germline, CDR1 is MNHEY, CDR2 SVGEGT. This CDR3 has 15 residues.

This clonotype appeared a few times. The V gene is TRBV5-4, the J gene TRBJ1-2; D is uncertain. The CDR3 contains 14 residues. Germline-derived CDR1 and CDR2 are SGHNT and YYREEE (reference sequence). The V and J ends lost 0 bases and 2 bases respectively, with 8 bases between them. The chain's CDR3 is CASSLEGGNYGYTF. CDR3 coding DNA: TGTGCCAGCAGCTTGGAGGGAGGGAACTATGGCTACACCTTC.

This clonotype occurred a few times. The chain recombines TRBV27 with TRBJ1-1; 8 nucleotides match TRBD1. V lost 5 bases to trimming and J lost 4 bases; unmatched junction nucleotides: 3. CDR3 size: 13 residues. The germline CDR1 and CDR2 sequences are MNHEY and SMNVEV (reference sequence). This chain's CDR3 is CASSPTGGTEAFF. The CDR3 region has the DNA TGTGCCAGCAGTCCTACAGGGGGCACTGAAGCTTTCTTT.

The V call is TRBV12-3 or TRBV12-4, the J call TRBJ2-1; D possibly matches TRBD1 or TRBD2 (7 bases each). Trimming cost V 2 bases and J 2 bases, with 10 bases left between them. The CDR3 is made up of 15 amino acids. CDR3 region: CASSLPGGAYNEQFF. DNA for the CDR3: TGTGCCAGCAGTTTACCAGGGGGGGCCTACAATGAGCAGTTCTTC.

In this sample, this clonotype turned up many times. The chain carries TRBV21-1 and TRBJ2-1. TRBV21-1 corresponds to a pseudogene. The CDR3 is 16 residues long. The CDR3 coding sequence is TGTGCCAGCAGCAATACTTGGTTTAGCTCCTACAATGAGCAGTTCTTC. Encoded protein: CASSNTWFSSYNEQFF.

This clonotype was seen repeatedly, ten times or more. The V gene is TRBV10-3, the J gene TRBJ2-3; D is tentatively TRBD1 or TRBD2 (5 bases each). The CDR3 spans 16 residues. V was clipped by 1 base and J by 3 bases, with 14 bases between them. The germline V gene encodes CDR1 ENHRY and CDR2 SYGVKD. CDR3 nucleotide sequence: TGTGCCATCAGTGAGTTATCTGGTGGGGGTACAGATACGCAGTATTTT. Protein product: CAISELSGGGTDTQYF.

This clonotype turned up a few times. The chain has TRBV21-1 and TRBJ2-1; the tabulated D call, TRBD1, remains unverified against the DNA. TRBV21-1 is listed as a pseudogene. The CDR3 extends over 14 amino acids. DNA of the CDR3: TGTGCCAGCCGCCGGGCAGAGACCTACAATGAGCAGTTCTTC. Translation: CASRRAETYNEQFF.

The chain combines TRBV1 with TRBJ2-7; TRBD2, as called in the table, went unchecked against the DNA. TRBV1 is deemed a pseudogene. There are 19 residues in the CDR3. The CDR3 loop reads CTSSPSRSGRRIISYEQYF. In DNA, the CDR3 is TGCACCAGCAGCCCCAGCCGCAGCGGGAGGCGCATTATTTCCTACGAGCAGTACTTC.

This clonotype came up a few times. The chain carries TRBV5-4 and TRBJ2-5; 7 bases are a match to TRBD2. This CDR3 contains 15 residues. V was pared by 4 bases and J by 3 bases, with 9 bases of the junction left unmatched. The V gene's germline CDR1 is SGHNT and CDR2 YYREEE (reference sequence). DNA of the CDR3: TGTGCCAGCAGCGGCGGCCTAGCGGTGGAAGAGACCCAGTACTTC. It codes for CASSGGLAVEETQYF.

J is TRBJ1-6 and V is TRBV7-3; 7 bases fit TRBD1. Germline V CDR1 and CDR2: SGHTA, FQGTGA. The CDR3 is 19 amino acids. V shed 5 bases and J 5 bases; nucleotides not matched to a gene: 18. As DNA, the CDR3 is TGTGCCAGCAGCCTACGGCCATACAGGGGAAAGGCGGATAATTCACCCCTCCACTTT. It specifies CASSLRPYRGKADNSPLHF.

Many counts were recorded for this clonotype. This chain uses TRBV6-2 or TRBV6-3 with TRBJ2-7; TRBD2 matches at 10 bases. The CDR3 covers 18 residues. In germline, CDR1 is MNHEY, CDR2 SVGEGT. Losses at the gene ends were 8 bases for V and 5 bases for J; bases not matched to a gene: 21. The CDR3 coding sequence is TGTGCCAGCTTTAGTTACGTAACCCGAACTAGCGGGATGGACGAGCAGTACTTC. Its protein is CASFSYVTRTSGMDEQYF.

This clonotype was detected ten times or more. CDR3 in amino acids: CASSLVGNQPQHF. Here the CDR3 DNA reads TGTGCCAGCAGCTTAGTTGGCAATCAGCCCCAGCATTTT. The gene calls are TRBV7-9 and TRBJ1-5, with D hard to call. This CDR3 region has 13 residues. V gave up 1 base and J gave up 2 bases, with 3 bases separating them. CDR1 and CDR2 (germline): SEHNR, FQNEAQ (reference sequence). Looking up the rest from reference TRBV7-9 and TRBJ1-5 gives the full variable domain: DTGVSQNPRHKITKRGQNVTFRCDPISEHNRLYWYRQTLGQGPEFLTYFQNEAQLEKSRLLSDRFSAERPKGSFSTLEIQRTEQGDSAMYLCASSLVGNQPQHFGDGTRLSIL.

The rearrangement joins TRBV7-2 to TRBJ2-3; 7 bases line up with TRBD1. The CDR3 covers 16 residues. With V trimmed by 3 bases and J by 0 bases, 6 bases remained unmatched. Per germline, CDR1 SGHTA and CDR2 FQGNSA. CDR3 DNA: TGTGCCAGCAGCTTGCGTTCGACAGGGAGCACAGATACGCAGTATTTT. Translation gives CASSLRSTGSTDTQYF.